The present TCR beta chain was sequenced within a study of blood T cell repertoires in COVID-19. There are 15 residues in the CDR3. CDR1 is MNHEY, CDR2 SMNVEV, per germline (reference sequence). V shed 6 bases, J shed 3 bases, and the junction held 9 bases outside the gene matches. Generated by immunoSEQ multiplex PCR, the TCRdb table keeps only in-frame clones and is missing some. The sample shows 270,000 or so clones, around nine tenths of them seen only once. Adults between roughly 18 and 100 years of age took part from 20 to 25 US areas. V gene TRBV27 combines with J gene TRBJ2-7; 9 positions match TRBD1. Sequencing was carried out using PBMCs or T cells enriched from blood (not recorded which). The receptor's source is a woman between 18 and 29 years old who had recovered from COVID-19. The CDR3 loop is CASRVQGASLYEQYF. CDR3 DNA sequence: TGTGCCAGCAGAGTACAGGGGGCGAGCCTCTACGAGCAGTACTTC.